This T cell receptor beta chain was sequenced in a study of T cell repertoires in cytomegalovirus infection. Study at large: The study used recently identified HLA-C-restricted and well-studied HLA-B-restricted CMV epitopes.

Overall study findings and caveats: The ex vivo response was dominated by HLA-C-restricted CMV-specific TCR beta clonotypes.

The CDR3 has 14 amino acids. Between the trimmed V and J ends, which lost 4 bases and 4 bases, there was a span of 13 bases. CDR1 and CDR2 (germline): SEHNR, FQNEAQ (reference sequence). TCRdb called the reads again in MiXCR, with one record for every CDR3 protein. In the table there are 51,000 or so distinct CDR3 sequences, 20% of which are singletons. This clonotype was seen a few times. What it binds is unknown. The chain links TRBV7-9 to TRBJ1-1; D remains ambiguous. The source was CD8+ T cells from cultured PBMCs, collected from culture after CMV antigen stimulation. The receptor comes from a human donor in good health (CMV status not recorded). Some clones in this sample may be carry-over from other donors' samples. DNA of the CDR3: TGTGCCAGCAGCTCACCTCTCCGGCCCACTGAAGCTTTCTTT. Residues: CASSSPLRPTEAFF.